Presented here are 23 T cell receptor beta chains from one specimen sequenced in a study of T cells in localized non-small cell lung cancer. Libraries were prepared by immunoSEQ multiplex PCR; TCRdb keeps only in-frame clonotypes and omits some of them. The table includes approximately 3,300 clones, around 25% detected once. Source: lung tumor tissue, taken before any cancer treatment. Every receptor here comes from a woman between 40 and 69 years old with stage I lung adenocarcinoma.

This clone was observed a handful of times. The rearrangement links TRBV19 to TRBJ1-2, with 7 bases that match TRBD1. CDR3 length: 13 amino acids. Trimming took 7 bases from V and 3 from J; bases not matched to a gene: 5. Per the germline V gene, CDR1 is LNHDA and CDR2 is SQIVND (reference sequence). CDR3 DNA sequence: TGTGCCAGTAACCCGGGACAGCACTATGGCTACACCTTC. Protein product: CASNPGQHYGYTF.

The chain uses TRBV11-3 and TRBJ1-1, with 7 positions matching TRBD1. Germline CDR1 is SGHNT and CDR2 is YENEEA. The ends lost 5 bases at V and 0 bases at J; junction bases unmatched: 3. This CDR3 spans 14 amino acids. CDR3 amino acids: CASSEGQLNTEAFF. CDR3 in DNA: TGTGCCAGCAGCGAGGGACAGTTGAACACTGAAGCTTTCTTT.

This clone was seen a few times. V and J are TRBV30 and TRBJ1-3; weak D call: TRBD1 (5 bases). Germline V gene sequence: CDR1 GTSNPN, CDR2 SVGIG (reference sequence). The V gene lost 3 bases and the J gene lost 4 bases, with 16 bases spanning the gap. CDR3 length: 15 residues. The CDR3 spells CAWSGSGTQGNTIYF. The CDR3 region has the DNA TGTGCCTGGAGCGGTTCCGGGACTCAAGGAAACACCATATATTTT.

V usage is TRBV18 and J usage is TRBJ1-2, with D hard to call. V was cut by 2 bases and J by 2 bases, with 12 bases left in between. Germline V lookup: CDR1 KGHSH, CDR2 LQKENI. The CDR3 runs 15 residues. The DNA of the CDR3 is TGTGCCAGCTCACCATTAACCGGGGTAAACTATGGCTACACCTTC. It specifies CASSPLTGVNYGYTF.

This sequence joins TRBV11-3 and TRBJ1-4; perhaps TRBD1 as D (5 bases). This CDR3 is 16 amino acids long. V dropped 5 bases and J dropped 0 bases, with 13 bases sitting between them. The germline gives CDR1 SGHNT, CDR2 YENEEA. The chain's CDR3 is CASSARGVATNEKLFF. The CDR3 region has the DNA TGTGCCAGCAGCGCGAGGGGAGTGGCAACTAATGAAAAACTGTTTTTT. The complete variable domain, with remaining parts taken from reference TRBV11-3 and TRBJ1-4, reads EAGVVQSPRYKIIEKKQPVAFWCNPISGHNTLYWYLQNLGQGPELLIRYENEEAVDDSQLPKDRFSAERLKGVDSTLKIQPAELGDSAVYLCASSARGVATNEKLFFGSGTQLSVL.

This clone was found a few times. The chain couples TRBV9 to TRBJ1-6, with TRBD1 as a possible D gene (6 bases). Trimming left V 7 bases short and J 7 bases short, with 9 bases between. The germline V gene has CDR1 SGDLS and CDR2 YYNGEE. The CDR3 has 12 residues. CDR3 bases: TGTGCCAGCGGAGGGGGGAATTCACCCCTCCACTTT. Encoded protein: CASGGGNSPLHF.

This clone has only a few counts. The gene calls are TRBV11-3 and TRBJ2-1; 10 nucleotides line up with TRBD2. Looked up from germline, CDR1 is SGHNT and CDR2 is YENEEA. V was clipped by 1 base and J by 6 bases; unmatched bases: 3. The CDR3 spans 15 residues. The DNA of the CDR3 is TGTGCCAGCAGCTTAGTGGCTAGCGGGGGCAATGAGCAGTTCTTC. Protein sequence: CASSLVASGGNEQFF.

This clone was recorded a few times. V is TRBV11-3 and J is TRBJ1-5; D call uncertain. Germline CDR1 SGHNT, CDR2 YENEEA. The CDR3 sequence is 14 residues long. Trimming pared 2 bases from V and 6 bases from J, leaving 11 bases between. This chain's CDR3 is CASSLRGRGQPQHF. The CDR3, as DNA: TGTGCCAGCAGCTTAAGAGGGCGGGGTCAGCCCCAGCATTTT.

This clone was observed once. The J gene is TRBJ2-3, the V gene TRBV5-1, with 9 bases identical to TRBD2. The CDR3 has 17 residues. Germline CDR1 SGHRS, CDR2 YFSETQ. V lost 0 bases and J lost 4; bases outside the gene matches: 9. CDR3 in DNA: TGCGCCAGCAGCTTGGAAGTTAGCGGGGGTGGTGCAGATACGCAGTATTTT. Encoded protein: CASSLEVSGGGADTQYF.

In its sample, this clone was seen a few times. The rearrangement uses TRBV19 and TRBJ2-1; TRBD2 matches 12 bases. CDR1 and CDR2 (germline): LNHDA, SQIVND (reference sequence). The junction had 11 bases not matched to a gene; V was cut back by 1 base and J by 4 bases. CDR3 size: 19 residues. The CDR3, as DNA: TGTGCCAGTAGTATAGTAGTAAGGCTGACTAGCGGGGGATACAATGAGCAGTTCTTC. Amino acids: CASSIVVRLTSGGYNEQFF.

This clone is labeled as medium-sized. The chain carries TRBV11-3 and TRBJ2-2; D is undetermined. V dropped 1 base and J dropped 0 bases, with 9 bases sitting between them. Germline V gene lookup returns CDR1 SGHNT and CDR2 YENEEA. CDR3 size: 16 residues. The CDR3 is CASSLGKSANTGELFF. For the CDR3, the DNA is TGTGCCAGCAGCTTAGGGAAGAGTGCGAACACCGGGGAGCTGTTTTTT.

The V and J genes are TRBV7-5 and TRBJ2-2; TRBD2, the D gene given by the table, was not confirmed from the DNA. TRBV7-5 represents a pseudogene. The CDR3 loop spans 14 amino acids. The DNA for the CDR3 is TGTGCCAGCAGTCGCGGGGGCCTCACCGGGGAGCTGTTTTTT. Protein sequence: CASSRGGLTGELFF.

V gene TRBV6-8 combines with J gene TRBJ1-6; 7 bases fit TRBD1. CDR3 length: 17 residues. V lost 4 bases to trimming and J lost 10 bases; unmatched junction nucleotides: 16. In germline, CDR1 is MNHGY, CDR2 SAAAGT. CDR3 in amino acids: CASSWNGLGTDESPLHF. CDR3 bases: TGTGCCAGCAGTTGGAACGGCCTCGGGACAGATGAATCACCCCTCCACTTT.

There are a few counts of this clone. The genes are TRBV30 and TRBJ2-1; 9 nucleotides agree with TRBD2. Germline CDR1 reads GTSNPN; CDR2 reads SVGIG (reference sequence). J was trimmed by 5 bases and V by 4 bases; bases with no gene match: 3. The length of the CDR3 is 13 residues. CDR3 coding DNA: TGTGCCTGGAACCAGCGGGGGGACAATGAGCAGTTCTTC. Translating gives CAWNQRGDNEQFF.

This clone appeared a few times. The chain has TRBV6-8 and TRBJ1-1, with D unclear. The V gene's germline CDR1 is MNHGY and CDR2 SAAAGT. CDR3 size: 13 residues. V was trimmed by 2 bases and J by 1 base, leaving 5 bases between them. CDR3 residues: CASSYVENTEAFF. The CDR3 DNA is TGTGCCAGCAGTTACGTCGAGAACACTGAAGCTTTCTTT.

Concerning this clone: Other DNA variants within this sample encode the same CDR3. The CDR3 loop is CSAGQDYYGYTF. In nucleotides, the CDR3 is TGCAGCGCCGGACAGGATTACTATGGCTACACCTTC. The chain has TRBV29-1 and TRBJ1-2; 7 bases are a match to TRBD1. The CDR3 runs 12 residues. The junction had 5 bases not matched to a gene; V was cut back by 7 bases and J by 3 bases. From germline, CDR1 is SQVTM and CDR2 ANQGSEA.

This clone has just a few counts. This chain joins TRBV19 and TRBJ1-3; D not certain. The CDR3 has 14 amino acids. Germline V CDR1 and CDR2: LNHDA, SQIVND (reference sequence). The V end lost 7 bases, the J end lost 0 bases, and 10 bases lay between the germline ends. The CDR3 here is CASMPDPSGNTIYF. CDR3 nucleotide sequence: TGTGCCAGTATGCCCGATCCCTCTGGAAACACCATATATTTT.

In its sample, this clone was seen a few times. J is TRBJ1-1 and V is TRBV6-8; the D is unclear. This CDR3 spans 12 amino acids. Germline CDR1 is MNHGY and CDR2 is SAAAGT. The germline V and J ends were trimmed by 5 bases and 1 base, with 5 bases remaining between them. CDR3 in amino acids: CASSRSNTEAFF. As DNA, the CDR3 is TGTGCCAGCAGTCGCTCGAACACTGAAGCTTTCTTT.

The chain couples TRBV6-8 to TRBJ2-2; perhaps D is TRBD1 or TRBD2 (5 bases each). The V gene's germline CDR1 is MNHGY and CDR2 SAAAGT. The CDR3 spans 14 residues. With 6 bases removed from V and 7 bases from J, the gap between germline ends came to 15 bases. This CDR3 is CASRRATDSGELFF. The CDR3 DNA sequence: TGTGCCAGCAGGCGGGCAACTGACAGCGGGGAGCTGTTTTTT.

The DNA of the CDR3 is TGCGCCAGCAGCCAAGAGGCGGCCAGCTCCTACGAGCAGTACTTC. It yields the protein CASSQEAASSYEQYF. The chain has TRBV1 and TRBJ2-7; TRBD2, as called in the table, went unchecked against the DNA. TRBV1 is shown as a pseudogene. The CDR3 runs 15 residues.

This clone turned up a few times. The chain couples TRBV9 to TRBJ2-7; TRBD1 is a possible D gene (6 bases). V shed 4 bases and J shed 0 bases, with 11 bases lying between them. The CDR3 has 14 residues. Germline V lookup: CDR1 SGDLS, CDR2 YYNGEE. The CDR3 nucleotides read TGTGCCAGCAGCCCTAGGACAGCCTCCTACGAGCAGTACTTC. This encodes CASSPRTASYEQYF.

By frequency in the sample, this clone is medium-sized (0.01 to 0.1%). The chain is built from TRBV11-3 and TRBJ2-7; D possibly matches TRBD1 or TRBD2 (5 bases each). This CDR3 contains 17 residues. Germline loops: CDR1 SGHNT, CDR2 YENEEA. Trimming left V 5 bases short and J 0 bases short, with 20 bases between. CDR3 region: CASSRPPRGRVSYEQYF. The CDR3 DNA reads as TGTGCCAGCAGCCGCCCTCCAAGGGGACGGGTCTCCTACGAGCAGTACTTC.

The chain links TRBV18 to TRBJ1-5; TRBD1 aligns across 9 bases. Trimming at V came to 2 bases and at J to 5 bases, leaving 7 bases not matched to a gene. CDR1 and CDR2 (germline): KGHSH, LQKENI. The length of the CDR3 is 16 residues. Written as DNA, the CDR3 is TGTGCCAGCTCACCATCGACAGGGGGGCGAGATCAGCCCCAGCATTTT. This sequence encodes CASSPSTGGRDQPQHF.